Shown below are 28 T cell receptor beta chains from a single sample sequenced in a study of T cells in Graves' hyperthyroidism and ophthalmopathy. RNA transcripts provided the source from which TCR beta CDR3 regions were amplified. HTBI primers were employed in a first-round RT-PCR of the TCR CDR3. TCRdb recomputed calls from the multiplex PCR reads with MiXCR, one row per CDR3 protein. The table has about 300,000 distinct CDR3 sequences, approximately 19% seen once. The specimen sequenced was blood. These TCRs come from a man in his fifties with Graves' ophthalmopathy.

This clonotype has at least ten counts. The rearrangement uses TRBV27 and TRBJ2-7, with 10 bases identical to TRBD2. This CDR3 has 13 residues. Losses at the gene ends were 8 bases for V and 2 bases for J; bases not matched to a gene: 3. Germline V gene sequence: CDR1 MNHEY, CDR2 SMNVEV (reference sequence). The CDR3 DNA reads as TGTGCCAGCCGGACTAGCGGAGCCTACGAGCAGTACTTC. Translating it yields CASRTSGAYEQYF.

On this clonotype itself: Being one base from a much bigger clone, this may be a read error. The chain joins TRBV11-2 to TRBJ2-7, with 9 bases that match TRBD1. The germline V gene encodes CDR1 SGHAT and CDR2 FQNNGV. The CDR3 is 14 amino acids. V was pared by 6 bases and J by 3 bases, with 6 bases of the junction left unmatched. The CDR3 DNA reads TGTGCCAGCAGAACCGGGACAGGGAACTACGAGCAGTACTTC. Protein: CASRTGTGNYEQYF.

V is TRBV6-1 and J is TRBJ2-3, with D perhaps TRBD2 (7 bases). The CDR3 covers 17 residues. Germline V lookup: CDR1 MNHNS, CDR2 SASEGT. V was trimmed by 5 bases and J by 5 bases, leaving 23 bases between them. DNA for the CDR3: TGTGCCAGCAGTATGGAGGGGGAGGGGGAGAGGGGAGATACGCAGTATTTT. Amino acid sequence: CASSMEGEGERGDTQYF.

A word on this clonotype: This may be a read error: a much more frequent sequence differs by one nucleotide. V usage is TRBV7-9 and J usage is TRBJ2-2; D is possibly TRBD1 (5 bases). The CDR3 sequence is 15 residues long. CDR1 SEHNR and CDR2 FQNEAQ come from the germline V gene (reference sequence). This CDR3 is CARSLGTGNTGELFF. In DNA, the CDR3 is TGTGCCCGCAGCTTAGGCACAGGGAACACCGGGGAGCTGTTTTTT.

This clonotype was observed a few times. The chain combines TRBV6-1 with TRBJ1-2; 9 bases map to TRBD1. The CDR3 covers 15 residues. The germline CDR1 and CDR2 sequences are MNHNS and SASEGT. J was trimmed by 8 bases and V by 5 bases; bases with no gene match: 12. Here the CDR3 DNA reads TGTGCCAGCAGTCCCCGCGGCACAGGGGGCCCCGGCTACACCTTC. Residues: CASSPRGTGGPGYTF.

This clonotype was observed many times. The chain is built from TRBV20-1 and TRBJ2-3, with a tentative D call TRBD2 (6 bases). Germline loops: CDR1 DFQATT, CDR2 SNEGSKA (reference sequence). This CDR3 is 12 amino acids long. Trimming stripped 2 bases from V and 4 bases from J, with 7 bases between. The CDR3 reads CSARPGADTQYF. DNA of the CDR3: TGCAGTGCTAGACCGGGAGCAGATACGCAGTATTTT.

V gene TRBV28 combines with J gene TRBJ1-2; 10 bases map to TRBD1. Looked up from germline, CDR1 is MDHEN and CDR2 is SYDVKM. V was clipped by 5 bases and J by 8 bases; unmatched bases: 5. This CDR3 has 13 amino acids. The CDR3 sequence is CASSLGQGEGYTF. DNA for the CDR3: TGTGCCAGCAGTCTCGGACAGGGGGAGGGCTACACCTTC.

This clonotype has only a few counts. The chain links TRBV2 to TRBJ2-1; D is ambiguous. CDR1 is SNHLY, CDR2 FYNNEI, per germline. The CDR3 consists of 13 residues. V dropped 2 bases and J dropped 4 bases, with 6 bases sitting between them. CDR3 in amino acids: CASSEYPYNEQFF. CDR3 DNA sequence: TGTGCCAGCAGTGAATACCCGTACAATGAGCAGTTCTTC.

This clonotype was detected ten times or more. The V and J genes are TRBV30 and TRBJ1-4; 9 nucleotides align to TRBD1. The ends lost 0 bases at V and 7 bases at J; junction bases unmatched: 3. Germline-derived CDR1 and CDR2 are GTSNPN and SVGIG (reference sequence). This CDR3 has 14 amino acids. CDR3 bases: TGTGCCTGGAGTGTACAACAGGGGGCTGAAAAACTGTTTTTT. Its translation: CAWSVQQGAEKLFF.

V and J are TRBV15 and TRBJ2-7, with unresolved D. Germline-derived CDR1 and CDR2 are LNHNV and YYDKDF (reference sequence). The CDR3 consists of 13 residues. V lost 0 bases to trimming and J lost 2 bases, with 5 bases between them. The CDR3 nucleotides are TGTGCCACCAGCAGAGATATCGCCTACGAGCAGTACTTC. The encoded protein is CATSRDIAYEQYF.

This clonotype was counted between two and nine times. This chain uses TRBV5-1 with TRBJ2-3, with TRBD2 identical over 11 bases. The CDR3 runs 18 residues. The V segment lost 4 bases and the J segment 2 bases; nucleotides outside the gene matches: 12. CDR1 and CDR2 (germline): SGHRS, YFSETQ. The chain's CDR3 is CASSHTLSTSGTTDTQYF. CDR3 nucleotides: TGCGCCAGCAGCCACACCCTGTCGACTAGCGGGACCACAGATACGCAGTATTTT.

There are many counts of this clonotype. This chain links TRBV16 with TRBJ1-1, with D perhaps TRBD1 (6 bases). CDR3 length equals 14 residues. In germline, CDR1 is KGHSY, CDR2 FQNENV. The V end was cut by 3 bases, the J end by 6 bases, with 14 bases between. For the CDR3, the DNA is TGTGCCAGCAGCCAGTCCAGGGGAGGCGCTGAAGCTTTCTTT. Protein sequence: CASSQSRGGAEAFF.

This chain connects TRBV7-3 to TRBJ2-1; TRBD1 agrees at 10 bases. Trimming took 4 bases from V and 7 from J; bases not matched to a gene: 4. Germline CDR1 and CDR2: SGHTA and FQGTGA. This CDR3 has 14 residues. The CDR3 DNA follows: TGTGCCAGCAGCTCCGGGACAGGGGAAAATGAGCAGTTCTTC. Amino acids: CASSSGTGENEQFF.

The chain joins TRBV3-1 to TRBJ1-5; a weak D match, TRBD1 (5 bases). This CDR3 comprises 17 residues. V dropped 5 bases and J dropped 1 base, with 18 bases sitting between them. Looked up from germline, CDR1 is LGHDT and CDR2 is YNNKEL (reference sequence). This chain's CDR3 is CASSNRQLRGSNQPQHF. In nucleotides, the CDR3 is TGTGCCAGCAGCAATAGACAGCTCCGAGGGAGCAATCAGCCCCAGCATTTT. Looking up the rest from reference TRBV3-1 and TRBJ1-5 gives the full variable domain: DTAVSQTPKYLVTQMGNDKSIKCEQNLGHDTMYWYKQDSKKFLKIMFSYNNKELIINETVPNRFSPKSPDKAHLNLHINSLELGDSAVYFCASSNRQLRGSNQPQHFGDGTRLSIL.

This clonotype was detected only a few times. The chain couples TRBV20-1 to TRBJ2-1; 8 positions agree with TRBD1. Germline loops: CDR1 DFQATT, CDR2 SNEGSKA (reference sequence). V was pared by 5 bases and J by 5 bases, with 5 bases of the junction left unmatched. This CDR3 is built from 13 residues. CDR3: CSALGQADNEQFF. CDR3 coding DNA: TGCAGTGCTCTGGGACAGGCGGACAATGAGCAGTTCTTC.

V is TRBV6-1 and J is TRBJ2-5, with a weak D call TRBD2 (5 bases). Trimming took 8 bases from V and 1 from J, leaving 11 bases between them. The germline CDR1 and CDR2 sequences are MNHNS and SASEGT. The CDR3 contains 13 residues. CDR3 amino acids: CASQLVFQETQYF. Written as DNA, the CDR3 is TGTGCCAGCCAACTAGTGTTCCAAGAGACCCAGTACTTC.

This clonotype was detected many times. The genes are TRBV3-1 and TRBJ1-5; 9 positions agree with TRBD1. The V and J ends lost 6 bases and 6 bases, in that order; junction bases with no gene match: 9. Per germline, CDR1 LGHDT and CDR2 YNNKEL (reference sequence). The CDR3 length is 15 residues. The CDR3 DNA is TGTGCCAGCAGTAGGGACAGGGCTGAGGGTCAGCCCCAGCATTTT. Its protein is CASSRDRAEGQPQHF.

This clonotype was seen ten or more times. The chain uses TRBV12-3 or TRBV12-4 and TRBJ2-5, with D tentatively TRBD1 (6 bases). This CDR3 region has 16 residues. Trimming pared 3 bases from V and 2 bases from J, leaving 16 bases between. CDR3 in amino acids: CASSLGRTVPQETQYF. DNA for the CDR3: TGTGCCAGCAGTTTGGGGCGGACAGTTCCGCAAGAGACCCAGTACTTC.

On this clonotype: This is likely a read error, given that the CDR3 carries no conserved phenylalanine or tryptophan at its end. This chain uses TRBV4-2 with TRBJ2-2; 10 positions agree with TRBD1. The V and J ends lost 8 bases and 3 bases, in that order; junction bases with no gene match: 3. The CDR3 is 14 residues long. Germline V gives CDR1 LGHNA, CDR2 YNFKEQ. DNA of the CDR3: TGTGCCAGCCAAGGACAGGGGGACACCGGGGAGCTGTTTCTT. It is translated as CASQGQGDTGELFL.

This rearrangement joins TRBV9 to TRBJ2-1, with 7 bases lining up with TRBD1. There are 19 residues in the CDR3. CDR1 and CDR2 from the germline V gene are SGDLS and YYNGEE. V trimming: 1 base; J trimming: 8 bases; junction bases outside the gene matches: 21. CDR3 protein: CASSVRQGSGWGSIYEQFF. CDR3 sequence (DNA): TGTGCCAGCAGCGTACGACAGGGAAGTGGTTGGGGGAGCATCTATGAGCAGTTCTTC.

This clonotype came up many times. This chain joins TRBV30 and TRBJ2-3; no firm D call. CDR1 GTSNPN and CDR2 SVGIG come from the germline V gene (reference sequence). The CDR3 extends over 13 amino acids. Trimming removed 0 bases at V and 4 bases at J, with 8 bases between. CDR3 in amino acids: CAWSVLGADTQYF. DNA of the CDR3: TGTGCCTGGAGTGTTTTGGGTGCAGATACGCAGTATTTT.

This clonotype has just a few counts. J is TRBJ1-2 and V is TRBV10-3; 9 bases align to TRBD1. CDR1 and CDR2 from the germline V gene are ENHRY and SYGVKD. This CDR3 is 15 amino acids long. Trimming took 7 bases from V and 7 from J; bases not matched to a gene: 13. The CDR3 DNA reads as TGTGCCATCAAGGGACAGGGTACGCTGAAGGGTGGCTACACCTTC. It encodes CAIKGQGTLKGGYTF.

This clonotype was observed many times. The V call is TRBV6-1, the J call TRBJ1-2; no reliable D call. V shed 5 bases and J shed 7 bases, with 20 bases lying between them. The CDR3 spans 15 residues. Germline loops: CDR1 MNHNS, CDR2 SASEGT. The CDR3: CASSSLGADGTGYTF. The CDR3 DNA sequence: TGTGCCAGCAGTTCCCTCGGAGCAGACGGTACTGGCTACACCTTC.

This clonotype appeared a few times. This rearrangement joins TRBV6-1 to TRBJ1-4; the D gene is possibly TRBD1 (6 bases). Germline CDR1 and CDR2: MNHNS and SASEGT. The CDR3 extends over 16 amino acids. The V and J ends lost 5 bases and 6 bases respectively, with 19 bases between them. CDR3 protein: CASSLISQGRDEKLFF. CDR3 sequence (DNA): TGTGCCAGCAGTCTCATATCACAGGGTAGGGATGAAAAACTGTTTTTT.

This clonotype appeared many times. This chain joins TRBV7-3 and TRBJ2-1; D remains unclear. CDR1 SGHTA and CDR2 FQGTGA come from the germline V gene. The CDR3 is made up of 16 amino acids. V gave up 2 bases and J gave up 0 bases, with 11 bases separating them. DNA of the CDR3: TGTGCCAGCAGCTTAGGGGTGTCAAGCTCCTACAATGAGCAGTTCTTC. This translates into CASSLGVSSSYNEQFF.

The sample holds many counts of this clonotype. This rearrangement joins TRBV11-2 to TRBJ2-1, with a tentative D call TRBD2 (5 bases). The germline CDR1 and CDR2 sequences are SGHAT and FQNNGV. The V gene lost 6 bases and the J gene lost 6 bases, with 24 bases spanning the gap. The CDR3 sequence is 17 residues long. CDR3 loop: CASRPTSFGLVPNEQFF. DNA of the CDR3: TGTGCCAGCAGACCTACTAGTTTCGGCCTAGTCCCCAATGAGCAGTTCTTC.

V and J are TRBV28 and TRBJ1-2, with TRBD1 matching over 7 bases. The germline V gene encodes CDR1 MDHEN and CDR2 SYDVKM. The CDR3 totals 14 residues. V shed 5 bases and J 1 base; nucleotides not matched to a gene: 4. CDR3 coding DNA: TGTGCCAGCAGTCACAGGGGAAATAACTATGGCTACACCTTC. It yields the protein CASSHRGNNYGYTF.

The rearrangement joins TRBV6-1 to TRBJ1-1; no definite D call. Germline lookup yields CDR1 MNHNS and CDR2 SASEGT. CDR3 length: 13 residues. The germline V and J ends were trimmed by 8 bases and 11 bases, with 21 bases remaining between them. CDR3 amino acids: CASHPDGGGFAFF. In DNA form, the CDR3 reads TGTGCCAGCCATCCCGATGGAGGAGGGTTTGCTTTCTTT.